This T cell receptor (beta chain) emerged from a study of blood T cell repertoires in COVID-19. TCRdb keeps only in-frame clones here, not all; method: immunoSEQ multiplex PCR. The table records over 250,000 clones, about 87% of them present only once. Those who participated ranged in age from roughly 18 to 100 years and resided in about two dozen US areas. V was clipped by 5 bases and J by 9 bases, with 20 bases between them. The CDR3 runs 15 residues. Germline V gene sequence: CDR1 MNHEY, CDR2 SVGAGI. This clone has a single count. J is TRBJ2-4 and V is TRBV6-5; a weak D match, TRBD1 (6 bases). The source of this sequence is a woman aged 18-30 years who had recovered from COVID-19. The material sequenced was PBMCs or T cells enriched from blood (not recorded which). In DNA, the CDR3 is TGTGCCAGCAGTCCTACTACAGGGCGAGTAGTCATTCAGTACTTC. Protein: CASSPTTGRVVIQYF.